The sample holds many counts of the clone carrying this TCR beta chain. Its antigen remains unidentified. The data were obtained in a study of T cells in Graves' hyperthyroidism and ophthalmopathy. Overall study findings and caveats: Before onset, ophthalmopathy was predicted by the model a median about 6.2 months earlier.

Diagnostic assessment was based on clinical symptoms, serum thyroxine and TRAb, thyroid ultrasound and orbital computed tomography. Amplified TCR beta CDR3 regions came from RNA transcripts. With the HTBI primer set, the TCR CDR3 went through a first round of RT-PCR. TCRdb processed the multiplex PCR reads anew with MiXCR; each CDR3 protein has one entry. The sample has fewer than 800,000 distinct CDR3 sequences, about a sixth seen once. Material: blood. The receptor was isolated from a young man with Graves' hyperthyroidism.

The CDR3 spells CAWSVSLRWYNEQFF. In nucleotides, the CDR3 is TGTGCCTGGAGTGTATCGCTCCGATGGTACAATGAGCAGTTCTTC. This chain links TRBV30 with TRBJ2-1; no reliable D call. This CDR3 is 15 amino acids long. V was clipped by 0 bases and J by 4 bases, with 13 bases between them. Germline V lookup: CDR1 GTSNPN, CDR2 SVGIG (reference sequence).